This TCR beta chain came from a study of blood T cell repertoires in COVID-19. Study in general: Whether acute or convalescent, the COVID-19 samples came from the United States, Italy and Spain. PBMCs, B-cell-depleted T cells, or T cells provided the cDNA or gDNA that made up the material.

Germline loops: CDR1 MGHRA, CDR2 YSYEKL. The J segment lost 9 bases and the V segment lost 1 base, leaving 8 bases of the junction unmatched. The CDR3 spans 15 residues. Under the authors' procedure: Estimation of nucleated cell counts relied on the amplification of reference gene primers. TCRdb's table, derived via immunoSEQ multiplex PCR, lists solely in-frame clones and lacks some. V, J and clone size are those of that table, while D and trimming were read from the DNA. The sample holds about 260,000 clones; around 82% are singletons and the top ten take 8% to 9.5%. This TCR came from a woman in her forties or fifties who had recovered from COVID-19. The source material was peripheral blood. This chain connects TRBV4-1 to TRBJ2-5, with TRBD2 matching 10 bases. In DNA form, the CDR3 reads TGCGCCAGCAGCCAAGGGGCTAGCGGGGGAATAGCCCAGTACTTC. Its translation: CASSQGASGGIAQYF.